These 12 T cell receptor beta chains came from one sample sequenced in a study of blood T cell repertoires in COVID-19 (TCRdb year 2020). Libraries were prepared through the immunoSEQ multiplex PCR assay. Drawn from immuneACCESS, this table holds only the in-frame rearrangements with V and J called that TCRdb kept. Clones are partly lost; checked studies trace under half to an unresolved V gene and leave the rest unexplained. The table for this sample lists around 180,000 clones; under 85% of them were counted only once. The top ten hold 9.5% to 15% of the sample. Sample: PBMCs or T cells enriched from blood (not recorded which). These receptors came from a man aged 50 to 60 who had recovered from COVID-19.

This clone showed up just a few times. The chain has TRBV6-5 and TRBJ1-6; no clear D. Per the germline V gene, CDR1 is MNHEY and CDR2 is SVGAGI. The CDR3 is 14 residues long. Trimming took off 6 bases at V and 8 bases at J, with 14 bases between the two ends. CDR3 residues: CASRVWFLDSPLHF. The CDR3 coding sequence is TGTGCCAGCAGGGTTTGGTTCTTAGATTCACCCCTCCACTTT.

This clone was seen only once. The chain is built from TRBV27 and TRBJ1-1, with 7 bases that match TRBD1. V was pared by 5 bases and J by 4 bases, with 7 bases of the junction left unmatched. The length of the CDR3 is 14 residues. CDR1 is MNHEY, CDR2 SMNVEV, per germline (reference sequence). This CDR3 reads CASSGTAGGTEAFF. DNA for the CDR3: TGTGCCAGCAGTGGGACAGCGGGTGGCACTGAAGCTTTCTTT.

This chain links TRBV28 with TRBJ2-7, with D possibly matching TRBD1 (6 bases). Germline V gene sequence: CDR1 MDHEN, CDR2 SYDVKM. The V gene lost 1 base and the J gene lost 6 bases, with 13 bases spanning the gap. This CDR3 is 14 amino acids long. The CDR3 here is CASSLFRGGSEQYF. The CDR3 bases are TGTGCCAGCAGTTTATTCAGGGGTGGTAGCGAGCAGTACTTC.

The rearrangement joins TRBV15 to TRBJ2-3; 9 bases are a match to TRBD2. CDR1 and CDR2 from the germline V gene are LNHNV and YYDKDF (reference sequence). V shed 2 bases and J 1 base; nucleotides not matched to a gene: 7. CDR3 length equals 17 residues. In DNA, the CDR3 is TGTGCCACCAGCAGAAATCCGAGCGGGGGGCGCACAGATACGCAGTATTTT. It codes for CATSRNPSGGRTDTQYF. Using reference TRBV15 and TRBJ2-3 for the parts outside the CDR3, the full variable domain is DAMVIQNPRYQVTQFGKPVTLSCSQTLNHNVMYWYQQKSSQAPKLLFHYYDKDFNNEADTPDNFQSRRPNTSFCFLDIRSPGLGDTAMYLCATSRNPSGGRTDTQYFGPGTRLTVL.

The gene calls are TRBV19 and TRBJ2-5, with D unclear. Germline CDR1 and CDR2: LNHDA and SQIVND (reference sequence). The CDR3 extends over 11 amino acids. Trimming left V 6 bases short and J 2 bases short, with 4 bases between. CDR3 DNA: TGTGCCAGTAGCCAGCAAGAGACCCAGTACTTC. It is translated as CASSQQETQYF.

The table lists this clone with a few counts. The chain uses TRBV9 and TRBJ2-3, with 15 bases matching TRBD2. With V trimmed by 4 bases and J by 6 bases, 3 bases remained unmatched. The CDR3 contains 15 residues. CDR1 is SGDLS and CDR2 is YYNGEE in the germline V gene. The CDR3 is CASSLGLAGGDTQYF. In nucleotides, the CDR3 is TGTGCCAGCAGCTTGGGACTAGCGGGGGGCGATACGCAGTATTTT.

This chain uses TRBV5-1 with TRBJ1-1; 8 bases match TRBD1. This CDR3 has 14 residues. J gave up 2 bases and V 4 bases, and 4 bases lay outside the gene matches. Germline assignment: CDR1 SGHRS and CDR2 YFSETQ. This CDR3 is CASSPTGVNTEAFF. The CDR3 DNA follows: TGCGCCAGCAGCCCGACAGGGGTCAACACTGAAGCTTTCTTT.

This clone was detected a few times. The chain carries TRBV6-5 and TRBJ2-7; 8 positions match TRBD1. CDR1 and CDR2 from the germline V gene are MNHEY and SVGAGI. There are 13 residues in the CDR3. The V gene end was trimmed by 2 bases and the J gene end by 7 bases; junction bases not matched to a gene: 4. CDR3 amino acids: CASSYRTGKEQYF. The CDR3 region has the DNA TGTGCCAGCAGTTACAGGACAGGGAAAGAGCAGTACTTC.

The rearrangement links TRBV18 to TRBJ1-4; 7 bases match TRBD1. Trimming took 1 base from V and 2 from J; bases not matched to a gene: 4. Germline lookup yields CDR1 KGHSH and CDR2 LQKENI. The CDR3 consists of 16 residues. Written as DNA, the CDR3 is TGTGCCAGCTCACCACTCCAGGGGGTGACTAATGAAAAACTGTTTTTT. Its protein product is CASSPLQGVTNEKLFF.

V usage is TRBV5-1 and J usage is TRBJ1-2, with D possibly being TRBD1 (5 bases). The CDR3 totals 16 residues. Germline CDR1 is SGHRS and CDR2 is YFSETQ. Trimming removed 4 bases from V and 6 bases from J, with 22 bases in between. The CDR3 DNA sequence: TGCGCCAGCAGCGCGCCCAACCTTCAGGGTAGGAATGGCTACACCTTC. Amino acid sequence: CASSAPNLQGRNGYTF.

The chain uses TRBV18 and TRBJ1-4; D possibly corresponds to TRBD1 (6 bases). V was shortened by 4 bases and J by 8 bases, with 23 bases between the two germline ends. Per the germline V gene, CDR1 is KGHSH and CDR2 is LQKENI. The CDR3 is 17 residues long. This chain's CDR3 is CASSLSGRAGASEKLFF. The CDR3 nucleotides read TGTGCCAGCTCACTGAGTGGGCGCGCGGGGGCTTCGGAAAAACTGTTTTTT.

The V call is TRBV6-5, the J call TRBJ2-2, with TRBD1 matching over 10 bases. V trimming: 8 bases; J trimming: 6 bases; junction bases outside the gene matches: 0. CDR3 length: 12 amino acids. Germline CDR1 is MNHEY and CDR2 is SVGAGI. CDR3: CASGQGAGELFF. In DNA form, the CDR3 reads TGTGCCAGCGGACAGGGGGCCGGGGAGCTGTTTTTT.